A single sample gave rise to the 2 T cell receptor beta chains below, sequenced in a study of cytomegalovirus exposure and HLA in healthy donors. PCR was performed using 60 Vbeta and 13 Jbeta primers. Generated by immunoSEQ multiplex PCR, the TCRdb table keeps only in-frame clones and is missing some. In the table there are tens of thousands of clones, about 66% of which are singletons. The sequencing sample was made of PBMCs. These receptors originate from a boy aged 5-17 years in good health and CMV-seropositive.

V is TRBV19 and J is TRBJ2-7; 8 bases are shared with TRBD2. Germline values: CDR1 LNHDA, CDR2 SQIVND (reference sequence). Trimming cost V 8 bases and J 3 bases; bases outside gene matches: 9. The length of the CDR3 is 14 residues. The CDR3 region has the DNA TGTGCCAGTCGATACACTAGCGGAAACTACGAGCAGTACTTC. Translation: CASRYTSGNYEQYF. Variable domain in full (rest from reference TRBV19 and TRBJ2-7): DGGITQSPKYLFRKEGQNVTLSCEQNLNHDAMYWYRQDPGQGLRLIYYSQIVNDFQKGDIAEGYSVSREKKESFPLTVTSAQKNPTAFYLCASRYTSGNYEQYFGPGTRLTVT.

This clone was found a few times. The chain joins TRBV10-3 to TRBJ2-3; 8 positions agree with TRBD1. The V gene end was trimmed by 4 bases and the J gene end by 6 bases; junction bases not matched to a gene: 6. The CDR3 extends over 14 amino acids. The germline V gene encodes CDR1 ENHRY and CDR2 SYGVKD. The CDR3 loop is CAISGTGRSDTQYF. CDR3 nucleotides: TGTGCCATCAGTGGGACAGGGAGGTCCGATACGCAGTATTTT.